The rows below give T cell receptor beta chains drawn from one sample of a study of blood T cell repertoires in COVID-19. Produced via immunoSEQ multiplex PCR; TCRdb's table is partial and in-frame only. The sample lists about 170,000 clones; 88% were seen once. The sample comprised peripheral blood. The receptor set was obtained from a man aged 45-60 years who had recovered from COVID-19. Both conserved end residues are part of each CDR3. Fields, in order: V gene, D gene, clone size, J gene, CDR3 DNA, CDR3 protein. The D gene is left open where the match is weak. Size is stated for part of the rows, as once, few or many counts, or as a class when the clone is expanded.

v_call: TRBV4-3; d_call: -; clone_size: once; j_call: TRBJ2-7; cdr3_nt: TGCGCCAGCAGCCAAGAGTCCAGGCTGACCTACGAGCAGTACTTC; cdr3_aa: CASSQESRLTYEQYF
v_call: TRBV5-4; d_call: -; clone_size: -; j_call: TRBJ1-2; cdr3_nt: TGTGCCAGCAGCCCCGGTGGGGGGGTGGGTGGCTACACCTTC; cdr3_aa: CASSPGGGVGGYTF
v_call: TRBV18; d_call: -; clone_size: -; j_call: TRBJ1-3; cdr3_nt: TGTGCCAGCTCACCACAGGGAGGATCTGGAAACACCATATATTTT; cdr3_aa: CASSPQGGSGNTIYF
v_call: TRBV5-1; d_call: -; clone_size: once; j_call: TRBJ2-3; cdr3_nt: TGCGCCAGCAGGGACAGTACAGATACGCAGTATTTT; cdr3_aa: CASRDSTDTQYF
v_call: TRBV28; d_call: TRBD1; clone_size: -; j_call: TRBJ1-5; cdr3_nt: TGTGCCAGCAGTTGGACAGGGGGCCGGAGCAATCAGCCCCAGCATTTT; cdr3_aa: CASSWTGGRSNQPQHF
v_call: TRBV29-1; d_call: TRBD2; clone_size: -; j_call: TRBJ2-7; cdr3_nt: TGCAGCGTCCTCGGTTTCCAGCGGGACTACGAGCAGTACTTC; cdr3_aa: CSVLGFQRDYEQYF
v_call: TRBV27; d_call: TRBD2; clone_size: -; j_call: TRBJ2-1; cdr3_nt: TGTGCCAGCAGTCCACCCTCCCCCGGCGGGGGCAATGAGCAGTTCTTC; cdr3_aa: CASSPPSPGGGNEQFF
v_call: TRBV5-4; d_call: -; clone_size: once; j_call: TRBJ2-3; cdr3_nt: TGTGCCAGCAGCTTGCCTAGTGCAGATACGCAGTATTTT; cdr3_aa: CASSLPSADTQYF
v_call: TRBV27; d_call: TRBD2; clone_size: once; j_call: TRBJ2-2; cdr3_nt: TGTGCCAGCAGTTTAGGCCGGGGGGGCGACACCGGGGAGCTGTTTTTT; cdr3_aa: CASSLGRGGDTGELFF
v_call: TRBV24-1; d_call: TRBD2; clone_size: -; j_call: TRBJ2-7; cdr3_nt: TGTGCCACCAGTGACCCTAGAGTAGCGGGGACCTACGAGCAGTACTTC; cdr3_aa: CATSDPRVAGTYEQYF
v_call: TRBV4-1; d_call: TRBD2; clone_size: -; j_call: TRBJ2-1; cdr3_nt: TGCGCCAGCAGCCAAGGACTAGCGGGAGCCTACAATGAGCAGTTCTTC; cdr3_aa: CASSQGLAGAYNEQFF
v_call: TRBV6-5; d_call: -; clone_size: -; j_call: TRBJ2-6; cdr3_nt: TGTGCCAGCAGGCGTACTCGTTCTGGGGCCAACGTCCTGACTTTC; cdr3_aa: CASRRTRSGANVLTF
v_call: TRBV12-2; d_call: -; clone_size: -; j_call: TRBJ1-2; cdr3_nt: TGTGCAAGTCGCCCAAGACAGGGGCAGAGTGGCTACACCTTC; cdr3_aa: CASRPRQGQSGYTF
v_call: TRBV28; d_call: -; clone_size: -; j_call: TRBJ1-1; cdr3_nt: TGTGCCAGCCCCCCTAGGGAGGCGATTTCGATGAACACTGAAGCTTTCTTT; cdr3_aa: CASPPREAISMNTEAFF
v_call: TRBV21-1; d_call: -; clone_size: -; j_call: TRBJ2-7; cdr3_nt: TGTGCCAGCAGCTCACCATGGACAGATACCTACGAGCAGTACTTC; cdr3_aa: CASSSPWTDTYEQYF
v_call: TRBV12-5; d_call: -; clone_size: -; j_call: TRBJ1-2; cdr3_nt: TGTGCTAGTGGCCCGACAATTAACTATGGCTACACCTTC; cdr3_aa: CASGPTINYGYTF
v_call: TRBV5-1; d_call: TRBD2; clone_size: -; j_call: TRBJ2-1; cdr3_nt: TGCGCCAGCAGCTTGTCTAGCGGGAGGGCCTACAATGAGCAGTTCTTC; cdr3_aa: CASSLSSGRAYNEQFF
v_call: TRBV5-1; d_call: -; clone_size: -; j_call: TRBJ1-2; cdr3_nt: TGCGCCAGCAGCTTGACGCAGGGCGGCTATGGCTACACCTTC; cdr3_aa: CASSLTQGGYGYTF
v_call: TRBV3-1/TRBV3-2; d_call: -; clone_size: -; j_call: TRBJ1-4; cdr3_nt: TGTGCCAGCAGCCAAGATGAGGACAGCTTAAGCGAAAAACTGTTTTTT; cdr3_aa: CASSQDEDSLSEKLFF
v_call: TRBV27; d_call: TRBD2; clone_size: -; j_call: TRBJ2-1; cdr3_nt: TGTGCCAGCAGTCTACGACTAGCGGGAAGTCCTCCCAATGAGCAGTTCTTC; cdr3_aa: CASSLRLAGSPPNEQFF
v_call: TRBV11-2; d_call: TRBD2; clone_size: -; j_call: TRBJ2-1; cdr3_nt: TGTGCCAGCAGCCCCGGACTAGTTGAAAGCTCCTACAATGAGCAGTTCTTC; cdr3_aa: CASSPGLVESSYNEQFF
v_call: TRBV4-1; d_call: -; clone_size: once; j_call: TRBJ2-7; cdr3_nt: TGCGCCAGCAGCCAAGACCGGTTTTCGGGGGCCTACGAGCAGTACTTC; cdr3_aa: CASSQDRFSGAYEQYF
v_call: TRBV5-1; d_call: TRBD1; clone_size: -; j_call: TRBJ2-7; cdr3_nt: TGCGCCAGCAGCACTGGACAGGGGTTATATGGCGAGCAGTACTTC; cdr3_aa: CASSTGQGLYGEQYF
v_call: TRBV5-1; d_call: TRBD2; clone_size: -; j_call: TRBJ2-1; cdr3_nt: TGCGCCAGCAGCCCGGGACTAGCGGGGGTACCTCGCCTTCACAATGAGCAGTTCTTC; cdr3_aa: CASSPGLAGVPRLHNEQFF
v_call: TRBV18; d_call: TRBD2; clone_size: -; j_call: TRBJ2-7; cdr3_nt: TGTGCCAGCTCAAATGGGGAGGGTTACGAGCAGTACTTC; cdr3_aa: CASSNGEGYEQYF
v_call: TRBV6-5; d_call: -; clone_size: -; j_call: TRBJ2-7; cdr3_nt: TGTGCCAGCAGTTACTGCACCGGGTGCGAGCAGTACTTC; cdr3_aa: CASSYCTGCEQYF
v_call: TRBV18; d_call: TRBD1; clone_size: -; j_call: TRBJ2-5; cdr3_nt: TGTGCCAGCTCACCGAGGACAGGGGGCCGGGAGACCCAGTACTTC; cdr3_aa: CASSPRTGGRETQYF
v_call: TRBV5-1; d_call: -; clone_size: once; j_call: TRBJ2-1; cdr3_nt: TGCGCCAGCAGCTTGGACGGGGCGGGGAGCTCCTACAATGAGCAGTTCTTC; cdr3_aa: CASSLDGAGSSYNEQFF
v_call: TRBV27; d_call: -; clone_size: -; j_call: TRBJ2-7; cdr3_nt: TGTGCCAGCAGTTGGGGGACAAACACCTACGAGCAGTACTTC; cdr3_aa: CASSWGTNTYEQYF
v_call: TRBV28; d_call: -; clone_size: -; j_call: TRBJ2-1; cdr3_nt: TGTGCCAGCAGTCCAGGGGGGCCTGAGCAGTTCTTC; cdr3_aa: CASSPGGPEQFF
v_call: TRBV7-2; d_call: TRBD1; clone_size: -; j_call: TRBJ1-1; cdr3_nt: TGTGCCAGCAGCTTCCAGACAGGGGATCACACTGAAGCTTTCTTT; cdr3_aa: CASSFQTGDHTEAFF
v_call: TRBV14; d_call: TRBD2; clone_size: -; j_call: TRBJ2-3; cdr3_nt: TGTGCCAGCAGCCAATCGGGACTAGCAGATACGCAGTATTTT; cdr3_aa: CASSQSGLADTQYF
v_call: TRBV2; d_call: TRBD2; clone_size: -; j_call: TRBJ2-1; cdr3_nt: TGTGCCAGCAGTTCCTATGGGAGGGGACCCTACAATGAGCAGTTCTTC; cdr3_aa: CASSSYGRGPYNEQFF